Sequencing of this T cell receptor beta chain was carried out in a study of blood T cell repertoires in COVID-19. Across the study: Donors in the United States, Italy and Spain gave samples during acute or convalescent COVID-19. Nucleic acid was either cDNA or gDNA, and it came from T cells, B-cell-depleted T cells, or PBMCs.

The ends were cut back, 2 bases at V and 3 bases at J, with 14 bases in the middle. Germline V gene sequence: CDR1 MNHNY, CDR2 SVGAGI (reference sequence). The CDR3 runs to 15 residues. Generated by immunoSEQ multiplex PCR, the TCRdb table keeps only in-frame clones and is missing some. The sample holds about 500,000 clones, roughly 89% seen once. The receptor's source is a woman between 45 and 65 years old with COVID-19, enrolled during active disease. The rearrangement uses TRBV6-6 and TRBJ2-7; D remains ambiguous. Sequenced sample: peripheral blood. The CDR3 here is CASSYLGSSSYEQYF. The CDR3 DNA sequence: TGTGCCAGCAGTTACCTCGGTAGTAGTAGCTACGAGCAGTACTTC.